This TCR beta chain was sequenced for a study of blood T cell repertoires in COVID-19. Generated by immunoSEQ multiplex PCR, the TCRdb table keeps only in-frame clones and is missing some. Among 100,000 to 120,000 clones, 75% to 90% were seen once, and the ten largest hold approximately 8.1%. This clonotype was obtained from a middle-aged woman with acute or convalescent COVID-19. Sequencing was performed on peripheral blood.

The CDR3 spells CASSPQPLQSGNTIYF. CDR3 sequence (DNA): TGTGCCAGCTCACCACAGCCACTGCAATCTGGAAACACCATATATTTT. The chain carries TRBV18 and TRBJ1-3; D uncertain. Trimming took 1 base from V and 1 from J, leaving 11 bases between them. CDR3 length: 16 residues. Per the germline V gene, CDR1 is KGHSH and CDR2 is LQKENI. Filled out from reference TRBV18 and TRBJ1-3, the complete variable domain reads NAGVMQNPRHLVRRRGQEARLRCSPMKGHSHVYWYRQLPEEGLKFMVYLQKENIIDESGMPKERFSAEFPKEGPSILRIQQVVRGDSAAYFCASSPQPLQSGNTIYFGEGSWLTVV.